The 31 T cell receptor beta chains below all came from one sample that was sequenced in a study of blood T cell repertoires in COVID-19 (dated by TCRdb to about 2020). Libraries were made using the immunoSEQ multiplex PCR assay. In its TCRdb copy, this immuneACCESS table keeps in-frame sequences only and misses some clones. Where compared with another copy, unresolved V genes explain less than half of these, and the others have no known cause. For this sample there are under 150,000 clones; more than 75% appear just once. Of the sample, 2% to 2.5% falls within the top ten clones. Sequenced material: peripheral blood. These receptor sequences come from a man in his 70s with active COVID-19.

The V call is TRBV4-1, the J call TRBJ2-1, with D hard to call. Trimming removed 0 bases at V and 0 bases at J, with 9 bases between. Per germline, CDR1 MGHRA and CDR2 YSYEKL. This CDR3 spans 16 amino acids. Here the CDR3 reads CASSQETAFSYNEQFF. CDR3 in DNA: TGCGCCAGCAGCCAAGAAACTGCGTTCTCCTACAATGAGCAGTTCTTC.

The gene calls are TRBV30 and TRBJ1-1, with 7 nucleotides matching TRBD1. V gave up 2 bases and J gave up 0 bases; unmatched junction bases: 6. The CDR3 is made up of 15 amino acids. Germline V gene sequence: CDR1 GTSNPN, CDR2 SVGIG (reference sequence). The DNA for the CDR3 is TGTGCCTGGAGTCGACAGGGCCGGGTGAACACTGAAGCTTTCTTT. Protein: CAWSRQGRVNTEAFF.

The V gene is TRBV28, the J gene TRBJ2-5, with a possible D match to TRBD1 (6 bases). CDR1 is MDHEN, CDR2 SYDVKM, per germline. The CDR3 is made up of 14 amino acids. Trimming pared 5 bases from V and 4 bases from J, leaving 14 bases between. CDR3 protein: CASSPRQAVETQYF. The DNA for the CDR3 is TGTGCCAGCAGTCCAAGACAGGCGGTAGAGACCCAGTACTTC.

The chain links TRBV28 to TRBJ2-7; TRBD1 aligns across 11 bases. V was clipped by 4 bases and J by 0 bases; unmatched bases: 2. Germline V lookup: CDR1 MDHEN, CDR2 SYDVKM. This CDR3 is 15 amino acids long. CDR3 residues: CASSSGTGGSYEQYF. In DNA form, the CDR3 reads TGTGCCAGCAGTTCCGGGACAGGGGGCTCCTACGAGCAGTACTTC.

The chain recombines TRBV5-1 with TRBJ1-2; 7 positions agree with TRBD1. The V gene's germline CDR1 is SGHRS and CDR2 YFSETQ. Trimming cost V 3 bases and J 7 bases; bases outside gene matches: 3. This CDR3 is 12 amino acids long. The CDR3 sequence: CASSWTGSGYTF. CDR3 DNA sequence: TGCGCCAGCAGCTGGACAGGCTCTGGCTACACCTTC.

This chain uses TRBV28 with TRBJ1-4; D is possibly TRBD1 (5 bases). Germline lookup yields CDR1 MDHEN and CDR2 SYDVKM. The V and J ends lost 3 bases and 0 bases respectively, with 11 bases between them. The CDR3 covers 16 residues. CDR3 region: CASSFGRGPTNEKLFF. CDR3 in DNA: TGTGCCAGCAGTTTCGGTAGGGGCCCAACTAATGAAAAACTGTTTTTT.

The rearrangement links TRBV9 to TRBJ2-7, with 8 nucleotides matching TRBD1. Germline values: CDR1 SGDLS, CDR2 YYNGEE. The CDR3 consists of 16 residues. The V gene end was trimmed by 0 bases and the J gene end by 2 bases; junction bases not matched to a gene: 7. Here the CDR3 reads CASSVGENRGAYEQYF. CDR3 DNA sequence: TGTGCCAGCAGCGTAGGAGAAAACAGGGGGGCCTACGAGCAGTACTTC. The full variable domain, rest sourced from reference TRBV9 and TRBJ2-7, is DSGVTQTPKHLITATGQRVTLRCSPRSGDLSVYWYQQSLDQGLQFLIQYYNGEERAKGNILERFSAQQFPDLHSELNLSSLELGDSALYFCASSVGENRGAYEQYFGPGTRLTVT.

This rearrangement joins TRBV19 to TRBJ1-2; D might be TRBD1 (6 bases). Trimming left V 4 bases short and J 0 bases short, with 12 bases between. The CDR3 consists of 15 residues. The germline CDR1 and CDR2 sequences are LNHDA and SQIVND (reference sequence). The CDR3 region is CASSRPGGPNYGYTF. As DNA, the CDR3 is TGTGCCAGTAGTAGGCCGGGGGGCCCTAACTATGGCTACACCTTC.

This clone was counted only a few times. The CDR3 nucleotides read TGTGCCTGGAGGGATACAGGGAGCGCCTACGAGCAGTACTTC. Protein product: CAWRDTGSAYEQYF. The chain links TRBV30 to TRBJ2-7, with D possibly matching TRBD1 (6 bases). With 3 bases removed from V and 2 bases from J, the gap between germline ends came to 14 bases. The CDR3 is made up of 14 amino acids. Germline V gene data show CDR1 as GTSNPN and CDR2 as SVGIG (reference sequence).

The rearrangement links TRBV7-2 to TRBJ1-6; D gene ambiguous. Trimming removed 5 bases from V and 9 bases from J, with 17 bases in between. Germline CDR1 and CDR2: SGHTA and FQGNSA. The CDR3 runs 15 residues. The CDR3 DNA is TGTGCCAGCAGCCATACCCCCGAGGTCGGTTCACCCCTCCACTTT. Amino acid sequence: CASSHTPEVGSPLHF.

The chain employs TRBV7-3 and TRBJ2-5; D perhaps matches TRBD2 (6 bases). V was trimmed by 5 bases and J by 1 base, leaving 11 bases between them. The CDR3 extends over 14 amino acids. Germline CDR1 is SGHTA and CDR2 is FQGTGA. The DNA of the CDR3 is TGTGCCAGCAGCCCCGGAGGGGCCCAAGAGACCCAGTACTTC. It translates to CASSPGGAQETQYF.

The chain joins TRBV7-2 to TRBJ1-1, with D perhaps TRBD1 (5 bases). From germline, CDR1 is SGHTA and CDR2 FQGNSA. V shed 5 bases and J shed 5 bases, with 12 bases lying between them. This CDR3 has 13 residues. The DNA for the CDR3 is TGTGCCAGCAGCGCGGGGACGGGTACTGAAGCTTTCTTT. Protein: CASSAGTGTEAFF.

The J gene is TRBJ2-1, the V gene TRBV6-6, with D maybe TRBD2 (6 bases). The CDR3 has 15 residues. The germline V and J ends were trimmed by 5 bases and 6 bases, with 17 bases remaining between them. Looked up from germline, CDR1 is MNHNY and CDR2 is SVGAGI (reference sequence). CDR3: CASSRERVSGNEQFF. CDR3 coding DNA: TGTGCCAGCAGTAGAGAGCGGGTTTCGGGCAATGAGCAGTTCTTC.

This clone was detected only a few times. The chain links TRBV2 to TRBJ1-6; 7 nucleotides align to TRBD1. The CDR3 consists of 15 residues. V lost 5 bases and J lost 7; bases outside the gene matches: 8. The germline V gene has CDR1 SNHLY and CDR2 FYNNEI. CDR3 amino acids: CASSRQGSSNSPLHF. The CDR3 region has the DNA TGTGCCAGCAGTCGACAGGGATCGTCCAATTCACCCCTCCACTTT.

The rearrangement links TRBV6-2 or TRBV6-3 to TRBJ1-2; D possibly corresponds to TRBD1 (6 bases). The CDR3 is 13 amino acids. V dropped 4 bases and J dropped 2 bases, with 8 bases sitting between them. Germline V gene sequence: CDR1 MNHEY, CDR2 SVGEGT. The chain's CDR3 is CASSSGQNYGYTF. Written as DNA, the CDR3 is TGTGCCAGCAGTTCTGGACAGAACTATGGCTACACCTTC.

The CDR3 sequence: CASSPRYQSTYEQYF. The CDR3 DNA sequence: TGTGCCAGCAGTCCCAGATACCAGTCCACCTACGAGCAGTACTTC. The chain has TRBV28 and TRBJ2-7, with D hard to call. The V gene lost 5 bases and the J gene lost 2 bases, with 16 bases spanning the gap. Germline values: CDR1 MDHEN, CDR2 SYDVKM. The CDR3 has 15 amino acids.

The chain links TRBV4-2 to TRBJ1-4, with D perhaps TRBD1 (5 bases). The CDR3 sequence is 17 residues long. Germline lookup yields CDR1 LGHNA and CDR2 YNFKEQ. V was clipped by 4 bases and J by 0 bases, with 15 bases between them. DNA of the CDR3: TGTGCCAGCAGCCCTATTCCAGGGATTTCAACTAATGAAAAACTGTTTTTT. Residues: CASSPIPGISTNEKLFF.

This chain connects TRBV28 to TRBJ1-1; TRBD1 matches 10 bases. Trimming cost V 5 bases and J 5 bases; bases outside gene matches: 5. The germline V gene has CDR1 MDHEN and CDR2 SYDVKM. CDR3 length: 14 residues. CDR3 DNA: TGTGCCAGCAGTCCCGGACAGGGGGGGACTGAAGCTTTCTTT. This gives the protein CASSPGQGGTEAFF.

This clone has just a few counts. The chain recombines TRBV2 with TRBJ2-7; TRBD1 matches 9 bases. Germline lookup yields CDR1 SNHLY and CDR2 FYNNEI. The CDR3 sequence is 12 residues long. The junction had 5 bases not matched to a gene; V was cut back by 11 bases and J by 3 bases. In DNA, the CDR3 is TGTGCCGGCTCGGGACAGGGCTACGAGCAGTACTTC. Translating gives CAGSGQGYEQYF.

J is TRBJ1-2 and V is TRBV28; D perhaps matches TRBD1 (6 bases). The V end lost 5 bases, the J end lost 7 bases, and 23 bases lay between the germline ends. Per germline, CDR1 MDHEN and CDR2 SYDVKM. This CDR3 region has 16 residues. CDR3 nucleotide sequence: TGTGCCAGCAGTCTCCTAAGACAGGCCGCAGTCGGTGGCTACACCTTC. This translates into CASSLLRQAAVGGYTF.

This clone is a singleton in its sample. CDR3 sequence reads: CASSLDKITDTQYF. As DNA, the CDR3 is TGTGCCAGCAGTTTAGACAAAATCACAGATACGCAGTATTTT. The chain uses TRBV28 and TRBJ2-3; D not resolved. CDR1 and CDR2 (germline): MDHEN, SYDVKM. V was trimmed by 2 bases and J by 2 bases, leaving 8 bases between them. The length of the CDR3 is 14 residues.

This chain's CDR3 is CASSSLGTSGSWHEQFF. The DNA of the CDR3 is TGTGCCAGCAGTTCTCTGGGGACTAGCGGGAGTTGGCATGAGCAGTTCTTC. The chain recombines TRBV6-2 or TRBV6-3 with TRBJ2-1; 14 bases are a match to TRBD2. Germline V lookup: CDR1 MNHEY, CDR2 SVGEGT. V shed 4 bases, J shed 8 bases, and the junction held 10 bases outside the gene matches. CDR3 length: 17 amino acids.

The chain employs TRBV3-1 (or the pseudogene TRBV3-2) and TRBJ2-2, with D tentatively TRBD1 (6 bases). CDR3 length: 17 residues. CDR1 is LGHDT and CDR2 is YNNKEL in the germline V gene (reference sequence). V lost 4 bases to trimming and J lost 4 bases, with 19 bases between them. The CDR3 region is CASSRLFLDSSTGELFF. The DNA of the CDR3 is TGTGCCAGCAGCCGATTGTTCTTGGACAGTTCCACCGGGGAGCTGTTTTTT.

This chain joins TRBV2 and TRBJ1-1; 7 nucleotides align to TRBD1. The CDR3 runs 11 residues. CDR1 is SNHLY and CDR2 is FYNNEI in the germline V gene. After removal of 4 bases from V and 11 bases from J, the junction contained 4 bases not matched to a gene. CDR3 in DNA: TGTGCCAGCAGTGTCGGGACAGAGGCTTTCTTT. Translation gives CASSVGTEAFF. The whole variable domain, filled in from reference TRBV2 and TRBJ1-1, reads EPEVTQTPSHQVTQMGQEVILRCVPISNHLYFYWYRQILGQKVEFLVSFYNNEISEKSEIFDDQFSVERPDGSNFTLKIRSTKLEDSAMYFCASSVGTEAFFGQGTRLTVV.

The V and J genes are TRBV24-1 and TRBJ1-5, with a possible D match to TRBD1 (6 bases). Trimming took off 5 bases at V and 6 bases at J, with 19 bases between the two ends. This CDR3 contains 16 residues. Germline assignment: CDR1 KGHDR and CDR2 SFDVKD. The CDR3, as DNA: TGTGCCACCAGTGCCACGACGGGGGGCTCGGGTCAGCCCCAGCATTTT. Translating gives CATSATTGGSGQPQHF.

A remark on this clone: Compared with germline, one end of the junction differs, possibly owing to a read error. The rearrangement joins TRBV6-2 or TRBV6-3 to TRBJ2-7; 8 nucleotides line up with TRBD1. CDR1 is MNHEY and CDR2 is SVGEGT in the germline V gene. The CDR3 is 11 residues long. The CDR3 is CASSYGQGARF. The CDR3 DNA reads as TGTGCCAGCAGTTATGGACAGGGAGCGAGATTC.

The rearrangement links TRBV19 to TRBJ2-7; 10 bases line up with TRBD1. The CDR3 runs to 19 residues. V was clipped by 6 bases and J by 6 bases; unmatched bases: 23. Germline V lookup: CDR1 LNHDA, CDR2 SQIVND (reference sequence). In nucleotides, the CDR3 is TGTGCCAGTAGATTGGGGACAGGGGAGAAGGTTAAAATGATGCGCGAGCAGTACTTC. Translated: CASRLGTGEKVKMMREQYF.

This chain joins TRBV2 and TRBJ2-7, with 11 bases matching TRBD2. The V and J ends lost 4 bases and 5 bases, in that order; junction bases with no gene match: 22. This CDR3 has 20 residues. Looked up from germline, CDR1 is SNHLY and CDR2 is FYNNEI. The CDR3 sequence: CASSGGRGVAGGPKINEQYF. CDR3 bases: TGTGCCAGCAGTGGAGGCAGAGGCGTAGCGGGAGGGCCAAAGATCAACGAGCAGTACTTC.

The CDR3 sequence: CASSPTVNLAKNIQYF. The CDR3 DNA reads TGTGCCAGCAGTCCGACAGTCAATCTAGCCAAAAACATTCAGTACTTC. V usage is TRBV2 and J usage is TRBJ2-4; D perhaps matches TRBD1 (5 bases). The CDR3 runs to 16 residues. V was shortened by 5 bases and J by 0 bases, with 14 bases between the two germline ends. Germline V gives CDR1 SNHLY, CDR2 FYNNEI.

This clone showed up just once. V and J are TRBV24-1 and TRBJ2-1, with unresolved D. The CDR3 length is 14 residues. Germline V gene sequence: CDR1 KGHDR, CDR2 SFDVKD. The germline V and J ends were trimmed by 5 bases and 0 bases, with 7 bases remaining between them. The chain's CDR3 is CATSVSPSYNEQFF. Written as DNA, the CDR3 is TGTGCCACCAGTGTTAGCCCCTCCTACAATGAGCAGTTCTTC.

This rearrangement joins TRBV7-6 to TRBJ2-7, with 9 bases that match TRBD1. This CDR3 is built from 17 residues. In germline, CDR1 is SGHVS, CDR2 FNYEAQ. The junction had 14 bases not matched to a gene; V was cut back by 5 bases and J by 3 bases. DNA for the CDR3: TGTGCCAGCAGCGTAAATGTACCGGGACAGGGAGTCTACGAGCAGTACTTC. It is translated as CASSVNVPGQGVYEQYF.